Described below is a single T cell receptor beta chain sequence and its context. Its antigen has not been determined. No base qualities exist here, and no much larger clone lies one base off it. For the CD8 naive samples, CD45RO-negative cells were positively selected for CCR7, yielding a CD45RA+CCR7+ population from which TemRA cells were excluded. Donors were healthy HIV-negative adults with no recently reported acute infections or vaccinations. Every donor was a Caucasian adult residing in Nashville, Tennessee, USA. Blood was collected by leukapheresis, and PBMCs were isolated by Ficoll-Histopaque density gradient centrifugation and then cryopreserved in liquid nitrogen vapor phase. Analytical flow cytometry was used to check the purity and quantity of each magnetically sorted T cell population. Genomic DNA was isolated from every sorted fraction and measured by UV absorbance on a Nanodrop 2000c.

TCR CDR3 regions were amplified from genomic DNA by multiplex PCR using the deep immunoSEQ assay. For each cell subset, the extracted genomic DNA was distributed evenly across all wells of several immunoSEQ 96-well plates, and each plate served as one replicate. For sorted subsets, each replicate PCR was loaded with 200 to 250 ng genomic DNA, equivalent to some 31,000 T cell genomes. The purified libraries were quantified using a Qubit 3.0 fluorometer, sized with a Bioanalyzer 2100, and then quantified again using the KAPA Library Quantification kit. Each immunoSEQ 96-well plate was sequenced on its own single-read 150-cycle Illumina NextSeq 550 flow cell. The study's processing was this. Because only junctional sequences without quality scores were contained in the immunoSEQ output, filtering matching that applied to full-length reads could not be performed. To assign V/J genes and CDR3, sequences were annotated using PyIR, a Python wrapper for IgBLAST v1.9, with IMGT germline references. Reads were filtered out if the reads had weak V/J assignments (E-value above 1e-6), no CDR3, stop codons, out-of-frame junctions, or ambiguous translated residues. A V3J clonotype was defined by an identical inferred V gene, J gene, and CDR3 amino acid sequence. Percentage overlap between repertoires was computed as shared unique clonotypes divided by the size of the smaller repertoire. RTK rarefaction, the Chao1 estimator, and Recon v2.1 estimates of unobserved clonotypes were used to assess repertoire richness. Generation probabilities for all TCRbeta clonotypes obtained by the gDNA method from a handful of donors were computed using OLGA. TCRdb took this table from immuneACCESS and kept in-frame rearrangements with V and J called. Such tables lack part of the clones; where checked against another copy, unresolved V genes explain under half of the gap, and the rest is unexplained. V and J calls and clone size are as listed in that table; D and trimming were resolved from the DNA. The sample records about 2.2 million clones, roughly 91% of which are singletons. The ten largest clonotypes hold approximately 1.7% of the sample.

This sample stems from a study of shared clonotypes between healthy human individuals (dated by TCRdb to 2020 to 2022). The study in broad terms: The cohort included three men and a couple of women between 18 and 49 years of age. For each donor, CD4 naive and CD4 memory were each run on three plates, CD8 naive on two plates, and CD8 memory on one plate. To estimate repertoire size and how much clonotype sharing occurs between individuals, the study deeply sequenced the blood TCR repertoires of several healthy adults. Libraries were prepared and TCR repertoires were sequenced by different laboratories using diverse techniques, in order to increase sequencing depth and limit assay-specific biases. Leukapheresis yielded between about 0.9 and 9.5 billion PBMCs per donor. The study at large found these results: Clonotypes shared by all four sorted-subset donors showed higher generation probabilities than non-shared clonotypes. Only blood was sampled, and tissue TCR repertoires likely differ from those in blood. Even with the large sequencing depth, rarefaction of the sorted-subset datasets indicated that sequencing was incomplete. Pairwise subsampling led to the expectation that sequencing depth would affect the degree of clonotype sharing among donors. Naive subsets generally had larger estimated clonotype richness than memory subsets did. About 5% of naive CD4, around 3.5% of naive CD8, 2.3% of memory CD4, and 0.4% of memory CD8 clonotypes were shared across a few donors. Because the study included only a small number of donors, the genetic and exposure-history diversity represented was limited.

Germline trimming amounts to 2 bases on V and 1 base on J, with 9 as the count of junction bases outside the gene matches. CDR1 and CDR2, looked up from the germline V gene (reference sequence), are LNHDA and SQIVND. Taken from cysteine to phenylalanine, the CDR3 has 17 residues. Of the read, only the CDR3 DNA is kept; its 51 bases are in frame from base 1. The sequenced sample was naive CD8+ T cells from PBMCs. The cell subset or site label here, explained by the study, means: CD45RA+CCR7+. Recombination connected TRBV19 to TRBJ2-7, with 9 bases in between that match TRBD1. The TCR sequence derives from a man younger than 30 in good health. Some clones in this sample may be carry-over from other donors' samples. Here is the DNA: TGTGCCAGTAGTATATACCGTCGCGGGACAGGGTCCTACGAGCAGTACTTC. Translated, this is CASSIYRRGTGSYEQYF.